The 29 T cell receptor beta chains listed next were all sequenced from one sample in a study of T cells after yellow fever vaccination (dated by TCRdb to between 2017 and 2020). The treatment or condition tag for this specimen amounts to: live attenuated yellow fever vaccine strain. The library relied on 5' RACE. Reads for this sample came from an Illumina HiSeq 2500. The public reads were reanalyzed by TCRdb: fastp trimming at Q25, MiXCR alignment, in-frame beta chains only. Under each unique CDR3 protein, matching rows form one entry showing the most common genes and DNA. The sample table holds around 600,000 distinct CDR3 sequences, of which 9% to 15% were seen once. The top ten hold about 15% of the sample. The material sequenced was PBMCs, taken on the day of the yellow fever booster vaccination. The receptor source for this set is a man between 25 and 39 years old who received the YFV17D yellow fever vaccine.

The gene calls are TRBV5-1 and TRBJ2-5, with TRBD2 matching over 11 bases. CDR3 length equals 18 residues. J gave up 5 bases and V 2 bases, and 14 bases lay outside the gene matches. From germline, CDR1 is SGHRS and CDR2 YFSETQ. In nucleotides, the CDR3 is TGCGCCAGCAGCTTCCCGGGGTCCCTAGCGGGAGGAGTGGAGACCCAGTACTTC. This translates into CASSFPGSLAGGVETQYF.

The rearrangement uses TRBV4-2 and TRBJ2-1; D uncertain. This CDR3 is 15 amino acids long. Trimming cost V 1 base and J 10 bases, with 17 bases left between them. Germline V gives CDR1 LGHNA, CDR2 YNFKEQ. The CDR3 nucleotides read TGTGCCAGCAGCCAAGCAGGCCTAGTATCCGAGGAGCAGTTCTTC. Translated, it gives CASSQAGLVSEEQFF.

This clonotype was detected a few times. At one of its ends the junction is not consistent with the germline gene, which may arise from a read error. V and J are TRBV20-1 and TRBJ2-1; TRBD2 agrees at 7 bases. Germline V lookup: CDR1 DFQATT, CDR2 SNEGSKA (reference sequence). The CDR3 sequence is 16 residues long. CDR3 region: CCATWDYTTNYNEQFF. The CDR3, as DNA: TGCTGTGCTACTTGGGACTACACCACTAATTACAATGAGCAGTTCTTC.

This clonotype was found a few times. The chain combines TRBV2 with TRBJ2-7; the D gene is possibly TRBD2 (6 bases). Trimming removed 4 bases at V and 4 bases at J, with 20 bases between. The length of the CDR3 is 16 residues. Germline CDR1 SNHLY, CDR2 FYNNEI. This CDR3 reads CASSGAGRKTQYEQYF. The CDR3 region has the DNA TGTGCCAGCAGTGGTGCGGGACGAAAGACTCAGTACGAGCAGTACTTC.

The chain couples TRBV20-1 to TRBJ2-5; maybe TRBD1 (6 bases). The germline V gene encodes CDR1 DFQATT and CDR2 SNEGSKA (reference sequence). The CDR3 sequence is 13 residues long. Trimming removed 6 bases at V and 2 bases at J, with 13 bases between. CDR3 amino acids: CSAVGTRQETQYF. DNA of the CDR3: TGCAGTGCAGTCGGGACAAGGCAAGAGACCCAGTACTTC.

This chain links TRBV10-3 with TRBJ2-2; 8 bases are a match to TRBD2. The CDR3 is made up of 14 amino acids. In germline, CDR1 is ENHRY, CDR2 SYGVKD. V dropped 3 bases and J dropped 7; count of bases not matched to a gene: 4. Here the CDR3 DNA reads TGTGCCATCAGTGATCAGCGGGAGCACGGGGAGCTGTTTTTT. Its translation is CAISDQREHGELFF.

V usage is TRBV7-8 and J usage is TRBJ1-1; a possible D gene is TRBD1 (6 bases). Trimming cost V 1 base and J 11 bases, with 14 bases left between them. Germline V gene lookup returns CDR1 SGHVS and CDR2 FQNEAQ. The CDR3 runs to 13 residues. The CDR3 loop reads CASSLGGAGNAFF. The CDR3 bases are TGTGCCAGCAGCTTAGGGGGGGCTGGGAACGCTTTCTTT.

V is TRBV5-1 and J is TRBJ2-3; 7 positions match TRBD1. The germline V gene has CDR1 SGHRS and CDR2 YFSETQ. The CDR3 runs to 15 residues. V was pared by 4 bases and J by 4 bases, with 9 bases of the junction left unmatched. This CDR3 is CASSANTGAADTQYF. CDR3 in DNA: TGCGCCAGCAGCGCCAACACAGGGGCCGCAGATACGCAGTATTTT. Together with reference TRBV5-1 and TRBJ2-3, the CDR3 gives the full variable domain: KAGVTQTPRYLIKTRGQQVTLSCSPISGHRSVSWYQQTPGQGLQFLFEYFSETQRNKGNFPGRFSGRQFSNSRSEMNVSTLELGDSALYLCASSANTGAADTQYFGPGTRLTVL.

The rearrangement links TRBV5-1 to TRBJ2-5; D not certain. The CDR3 sequence is 13 residues long. Per germline, CDR1 SGHRS and CDR2 YFSETQ. The ends were cut back, 5 bases at V and 3 bases at J, with 11 bases in the middle. The CDR3 region is CASSRDTKETQYF. CDR3 in DNA: TGCGCCAGCAGTCGCGACACTAAAGAGACCCAGTACTTC. Filled out from reference TRBV5-1 and TRBJ2-5, the complete variable domain reads KAGVTQTPRYLIKTRGQQVTLSCSPISGHRSVSWYQQTPGQGLQFLFEYFSETQRNKGNFPGRFSGRQFSNSRSEMNVSTLELGDSALYLCASSRDTKETQYFGPGTRLLVL.

This clonotype was seen more than once but under ten times. J is TRBJ2-7 and V is TRBV7-2, with 8 nucleotides matching TRBD2. The CDR3 has 17 residues. Germline loops: CDR1 SGHTA, CDR2 FQGNSA. Losses at the gene ends were 2 bases for V and 7 bases for J; bases not matched to a gene: 16. The CDR3 is CASSLWDRTSRSKEQYF. CDR3 DNA sequence: TGTGCCAGCAGCTTATGGGATCGGACTAGCAGATCTAAAGAGCAGTACTTC. Supplemented by reference TRBV7-2 and TRBJ2-7, the full variable domain reads GAGVSQSPSNKVTEKGKDVELRCDPISGHTALYWYRQSLGQGLEFLIYFQGNSAPDKSGLPSDRFSAERTGGSVSTLTIQRTQQEDSAVYLCASSLWDRTSRSKEQYFGPGTRLTVT.

CDR3 region: CASSRTKNIQYF. Written as DNA, the CDR3 is TGTGCCAGCAGCCGGACCAAAAACATTCAGTACTTC. This chain links TRBV13 with TRBJ2-4; D is ambiguous. The CDR3 spans 12 residues. V gave up 5 bases and J gave up 2 bases, with 4 bases separating them. Per germline, CDR1 PRHDT and CDR2 FYEKMQ (reference sequence).

This clonotype was found a few times. CDR3 residues: CASSLVGMEEQYF. For the CDR3, the DNA is TGCGCCAGCAGCTTGGTGGGGATGGAAGAGCAGTACTTC. The rearrangement joins TRBV5-1 to TRBJ2-7, with D uncertain. The CDR3 has 13 residues. Per the germline V gene, CDR1 is SGHRS and CDR2 is YFSETQ. V shed 0 bases and J shed 7 bases, with 11 bases lying between them. Complete variable domain (other parts from reference TRBV5-1 and TRBJ2-7): KAGVTQTPRYLIKTRGQQVTLSCSPISGHRSVSWYQQTPGQGLQFLFEYFSETQRNKGNFPGRFSGRQFSNSRSEMNVSTLELGDSALYLCASSLVGMEEQYFGPGTRLTVT.

The V gene is TRBV6-2 or TRBV6-3, the J gene TRBJ2-7, with D possibly matching TRBD1 (5 bases). The CDR3 extends over 16 amino acids. Germline V gives CDR1 MNHEY, CDR2 SVGEGT. Trimming left V 8 bases short and J 2 bases short, with 22 bases between. CDR3 sequence: CASLSPYAGKPYEQYF. CDR3 nucleotides: TGTGCCAGCCTCTCCCCGTATGCAGGGAAGCCCTACGAGCAGTACTTC.

The chain joins TRBV4-1 to TRBJ2-1; TRBD2 might be the D (5 bases). The V and J ends lost 0 bases and 5 bases respectively, with 17 bases between them. Germline V gene data show CDR1 as MGHRA and CDR2 as YSYEKL. The CDR3 is 17 amino acids. CDR3 nucleotide sequence: TGCGCCAGCAGCCAAGATGGGAACCAGCGGAGGAACAATGAGCAGTTCTTC. This codes for CASSQDGNQRRNNEQFF.

The chain has TRBV18 and TRBJ1-1; D remains unclear. Germline lookup yields CDR1 KGHSH and CDR2 LQKENI. The CDR3 spans 15 residues. V was pared by 6 bases and J by 8 bases, with 22 bases between. The CDR3 sequence is CASSQSGKTSWEAFF. DNA for the CDR3: TGTGCCAGCTCGCAGTCGGGGAAGACAAGTTGGGAAGCTTTCTTT.

CDR3 sequence: CASSWSLERTQYF. The CDR3 DNA follows: TGTGCCAGCAGTTGGTCCTTGGAGAGGACCCAGTACTTC. V and J are TRBV6-2 or TRBV6-3 and TRBJ2-5; D is uncertain. CDR1 is MNHEY, CDR2 SVGEGT, per germline. This CDR3 has 13 amino acids. The V end was cut by 4 bases, the J end by 7 bases, with 13 bases between.

The chain links TRBV5-1 to TRBJ1-1, with 7 bases identical to TRBD1. The CDR3 contains 15 residues. Germline values: CDR1 SGHRS, CDR2 YFSETQ. Trimming at V came to 6 bases and at J to 0 bases, leaving 8 bases not matched to a gene. This CDR3 is CASTVGTAMNTEAFF. The CDR3 coding sequence is TGCGCCAGCACCGTCGGGACAGCGATGAACACTGAAGCTTTCTTT.

This clonotype was found a few times. The chain employs TRBV24-1 and TRBJ2-1, with D possibly matching TRBD1 (6 bases). Trimming cost V 0 bases and J 6 bases, with 8 bases left between them. The CDR3 loop spans 14 amino acids. Germline assignment: CDR1 KGHDR and CDR2 SFDVKD. CDR3 in amino acids: CATSDLGRGNEQFF. CDR3 nucleotide sequence: TGTGCCACCAGTGATTTGGGCAGGGGCAATGAGCAGTTCTTC.

The chain has TRBV6-2 or TRBV6-3 and TRBJ2-4, with 7 bases aligning to TRBD2. The germline V gene encodes CDR1 MNHEY and CDR2 SVGEGT. The CDR3 consists of 16 residues. Trimming at V came to 2 bases and at J to 0 bases, leaving 4 bases not matched to a gene. This chain's CDR3 is CASSYGPGGAKNIQYF. In nucleotides, the CDR3 is TGTGCCAGCAGTTACGGGCCGGGAGGAGCCAAAAACATTCAGTACTTC.

The V call is TRBV15, the J call TRBJ1-1; possible D gene TRBD1, 5 bases. Trimming left V 5 bases short and J 2 bases short, with 9 bases between. The CDR3 is 13 amino acids. The germline V gene encodes CDR1 LNHNV and CDR2 YYDKDF (reference sequence). The CDR3 loop is CATSGGFNTEAFF. Written as DNA, the CDR3 is TGTGCCACCAGCGGGGGATTTAACACTGAAGCTTTCTTT. The whole variable domain, remainder taken from reference TRBV15 and TRBJ1-1, is DAMVIQNPRYQVTQFGKPVTLSCSQTLNHNVMYWYQQKSSQAPKLLFHYYDKDFNNEADTPDNFQSRRPNTSFCFLDIRSPGLGDTAMYLCATSGGFNTEAFFGQGTRLTVV.

The rearrangement uses TRBV11-2 and TRBJ2-3; D not resolved. Germline values: CDR1 SGHAT, CDR2 FQNNGV. This CDR3 has 15 residues. The germline V and J ends were trimmed by 1 base and 0 bases, with 8 bases remaining between them. CDR3 DNA: TGTGCCAGCAGCTTAGGCACTACTAGCACAGATACGCAGTATTTT. This codes for CASSLGTTSTDTQYF.

There are a few counts of this clonotype. The V and J genes are TRBV5-4 and TRBJ2-1; D may be TRBD2 (7 bases). Trimming left V 8 bases short and J 6 bases short, with 18 bases between. This CDR3 is built from 14 residues. Germline CDR1 is SGHNT and CDR2 is YYREEE (reference sequence). Written as DNA, the CDR3 is TGTGCCAGTACGGACCACGGGGGGCGCAATGAGCAGTTCTTC. Translation: CASTDHGGRNEQFF.

This clonotype has at least ten counts. The chain joins TRBV15 to TRBJ2-2; 7 bases fit TRBD1. V gave up 8 bases and J gave up 0 bases; unmatched junction bases: 6. The CDR3 contains 15 residues. In germline, CDR1 is LNHNV, CDR2 YYDKDF (reference sequence). The CDR3 coding sequence is TGTGCCACCGAAATGGGACAGTCGAACACCGGGGAGCTGTTTTTT. It yields the protein CATEMGQSNTGELFF.

In this sample, this clonotype turned up a few times. The genes are TRBV24-1 and TRBJ2-2; D remains ambiguous. The germline V gene has CDR1 KGHDR and CDR2 SFDVKD. Trimming shortened V by 6 bases and J by 7 bases, and 11 bases separated the two germline ends. There are 13 residues in the CDR3. CDR3 in amino acids: CATSSVLSGELFF. The CDR3 DNA is TGTGCCACCAGTTCCGTTCTTAGCGGGGAGCTGTTTTTT.

This chain links TRBV10-2 with TRBJ1-6, with a possible D match to TRBD1 (6 bases). Trimming removed 4 bases at V and 7 bases at J, with 11 bases between. Germline-derived CDR1 and CDR2 are WSHSY and SAAADI. The CDR3 loop spans 14 amino acids. CDR3 protein: CASSVQQGNSPLHF. In DNA form, the CDR3 reads TGCGCCAGCAGTGTACAACAGGGAAATTCACCCCTCCACTTT.

This clonotype was observed a few times. This sequence joins TRBV24-1 and TRBJ2-5, with D perhaps TRBD1 (5 bases). Germline V gene lookup returns CDR1 KGHDR and CDR2 SFDVKD. Trimming stripped 3 bases from V and 2 bases from J, with 12 bases between. The CDR3 runs 15 residues. The CDR3 coding sequence is TGTGCCACCAGTGATCCTAGGACACAACAAGAGACCCAGTACTTC. Translating gives CATSDPRTQQETQYF.

This clonotype has just a few counts. The V gene is TRBV3-1, the J gene TRBJ2-1; D unresolved. Between the trimmed V and J ends, which lost 4 bases and 6 bases, there was a span of 16 bases. Germline CDR1 reads LGHDT; CDR2 reads YNNKEL (reference sequence). The CDR3 runs 15 residues. CDR3 coding DNA: TGTGCCAGCAGCCCACCGTGGACGCTCGGCAATGAGCAGTTCTTC. It encodes CASSPPWTLGNEQFF.

The chain recombines TRBV21-1 with TRBJ2-1. TRBV21-1 is shown as a pseudogene. The CDR3 sequence is 13 residues long. The CDR3 reads CASSKPPVNEQFF. CDR3 nucleotide sequence: TGTGCCAGCAGCAAACCGCCAGTGAATGAGCAGTTCTTC.

This clonotype turned up a few times. The genes are TRBV20-1 and TRBJ1-3; D is perhaps TRBD1 (6 bases). Trimming took 4 bases from V and 0 from J, leaving 16 bases between them. Germline values: CDR1 DFQATT, CDR2 SNEGSKA (reference sequence). The CDR3 length is 16 residues. The CDR3 DNA reads as TGCAGTGCTATGGGGGCAGGGGTCTTCTCTGGAAACACCATATATTTT. Its translation is CSAMGAGVFSGNTIYF.